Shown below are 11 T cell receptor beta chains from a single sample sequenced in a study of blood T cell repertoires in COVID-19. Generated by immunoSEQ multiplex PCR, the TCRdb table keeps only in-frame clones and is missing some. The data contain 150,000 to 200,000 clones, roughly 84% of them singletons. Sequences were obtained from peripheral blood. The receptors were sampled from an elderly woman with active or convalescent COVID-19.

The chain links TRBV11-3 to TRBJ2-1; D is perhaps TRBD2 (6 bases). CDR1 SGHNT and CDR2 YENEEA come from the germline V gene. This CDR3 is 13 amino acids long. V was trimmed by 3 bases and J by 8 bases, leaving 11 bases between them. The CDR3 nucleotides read TGTGCCAGCAGCTTTGGGCGGGGCGATGAGCAGTTCTTC. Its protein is CASSFGRGDEQFF.

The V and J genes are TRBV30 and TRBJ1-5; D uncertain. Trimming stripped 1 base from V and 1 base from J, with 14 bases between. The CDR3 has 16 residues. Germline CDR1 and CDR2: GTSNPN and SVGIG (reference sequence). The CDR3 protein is CAWSGGNGGSNQPQHF. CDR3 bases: TGTGCCTGGAGTGGGGGTAATGGAGGGAGCAATCAGCCCCAGCATTTT. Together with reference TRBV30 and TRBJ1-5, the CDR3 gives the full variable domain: SQTIHQWPATLVQPVGSPLSLECTVEGTSNPNLYWYRQAAGRGLQLLFYSVGIGQISSEVPQNLSASRPQDRQFILSSKKLLLSDSGFYLCAWSGGNGGSNQPQHFGDGTRLSIL.

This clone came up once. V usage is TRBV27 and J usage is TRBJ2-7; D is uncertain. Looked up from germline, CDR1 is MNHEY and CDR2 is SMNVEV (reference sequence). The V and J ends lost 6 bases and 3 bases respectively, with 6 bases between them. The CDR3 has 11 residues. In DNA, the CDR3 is TGTGCCAGCAGGAGCCTCTACGAGCAGTACTTC. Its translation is CASRSLYEQYF.

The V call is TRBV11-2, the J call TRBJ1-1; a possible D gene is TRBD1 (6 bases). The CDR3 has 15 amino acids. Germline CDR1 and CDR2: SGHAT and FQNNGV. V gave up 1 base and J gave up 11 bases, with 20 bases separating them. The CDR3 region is CASSLVRGAANSAFF. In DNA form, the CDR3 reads TGTGCCAGCAGCTTAGTCCGGGGGGCCGCAAATTCGGCTTTCTTT.

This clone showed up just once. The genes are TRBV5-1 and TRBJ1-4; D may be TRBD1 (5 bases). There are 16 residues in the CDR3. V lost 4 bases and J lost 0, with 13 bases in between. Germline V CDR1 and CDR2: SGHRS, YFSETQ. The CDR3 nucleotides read TGCGCCAGCAGCCGTGCGGGACTGGCAACTAATGAAAAACTGTTTTTT. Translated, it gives CASSRAGLATNEKLFF.

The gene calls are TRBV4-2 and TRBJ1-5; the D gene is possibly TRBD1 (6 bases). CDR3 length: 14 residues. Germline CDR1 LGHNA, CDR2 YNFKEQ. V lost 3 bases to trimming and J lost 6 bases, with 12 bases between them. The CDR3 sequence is CASSHYTGTQPQHF. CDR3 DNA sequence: TGTGCCAGCAGCCATTACACAGGGACTCAGCCCCAGCATTTT.

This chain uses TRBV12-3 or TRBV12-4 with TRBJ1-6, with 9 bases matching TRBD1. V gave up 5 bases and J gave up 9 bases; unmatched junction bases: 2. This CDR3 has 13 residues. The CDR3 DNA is TGTGCCAGCAGTCGGGACAGGGTTTCACCCCTCCACTTT. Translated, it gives CASSRDRVSPLHF.

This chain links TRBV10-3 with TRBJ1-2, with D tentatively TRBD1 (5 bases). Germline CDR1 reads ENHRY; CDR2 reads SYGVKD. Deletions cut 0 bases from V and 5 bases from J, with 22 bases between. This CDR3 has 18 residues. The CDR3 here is CAISESQGSGALGYGYTF. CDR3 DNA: TGTGCCATCAGTGAGTCGCAAGGGTCTGGGGCGCTAGGATATGGCTACACCTTC.

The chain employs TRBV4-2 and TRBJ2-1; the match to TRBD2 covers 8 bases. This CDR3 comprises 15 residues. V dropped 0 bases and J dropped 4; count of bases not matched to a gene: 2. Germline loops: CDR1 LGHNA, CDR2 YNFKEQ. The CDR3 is CASSQELADYNEQFF. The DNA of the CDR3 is TGTGCCAGCAGCCAAGAACTAGCGGATTACAATGAGCAGTTCTTC.

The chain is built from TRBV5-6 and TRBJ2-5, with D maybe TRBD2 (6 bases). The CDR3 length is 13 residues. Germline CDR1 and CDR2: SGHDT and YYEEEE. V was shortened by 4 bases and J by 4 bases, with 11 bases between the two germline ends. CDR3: CASSPGTRETQYF. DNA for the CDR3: TGTGCCAGCAGCCCCGGGACTCGAGAGACCCAGTACTTC.

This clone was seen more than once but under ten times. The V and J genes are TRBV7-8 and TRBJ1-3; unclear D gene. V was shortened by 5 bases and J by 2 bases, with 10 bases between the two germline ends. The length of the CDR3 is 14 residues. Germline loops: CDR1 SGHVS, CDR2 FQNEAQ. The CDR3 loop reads CASSPRGPGNTIYF. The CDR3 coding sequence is TGTGCCAGCAGCCCCCGGGGTCCTGGAAACACCATATATTTT.